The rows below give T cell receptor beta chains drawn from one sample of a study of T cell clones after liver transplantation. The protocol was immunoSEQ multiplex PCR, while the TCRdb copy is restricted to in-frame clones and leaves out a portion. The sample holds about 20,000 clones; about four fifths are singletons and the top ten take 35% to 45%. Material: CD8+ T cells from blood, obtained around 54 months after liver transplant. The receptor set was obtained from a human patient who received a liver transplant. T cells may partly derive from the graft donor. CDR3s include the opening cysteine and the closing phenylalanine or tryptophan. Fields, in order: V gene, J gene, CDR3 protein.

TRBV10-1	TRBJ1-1	CASSEAEGVVAFF
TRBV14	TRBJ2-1	CASKWTGDQTNEQFF
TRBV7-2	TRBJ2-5	CASSFRQGGQETQYF
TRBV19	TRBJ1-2	CASTLGQTNYGYTF
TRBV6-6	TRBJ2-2	CASSSSGGSTGELFF
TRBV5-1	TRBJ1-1	CASSPGSMNTEAFF
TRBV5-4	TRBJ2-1	CASSHRGNRANEQFF
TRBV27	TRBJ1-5	CASSLTGSNQPQHF
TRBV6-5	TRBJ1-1	CASSYGAGTEAFF
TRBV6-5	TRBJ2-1	CASSFGTAEWGEQFF
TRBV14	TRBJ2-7	CASSQAYGMFEQYF
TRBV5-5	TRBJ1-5	CASSSSGGNQPQHF
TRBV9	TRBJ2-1	CASSVDSTASSYNEQFF
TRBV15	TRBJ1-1	CATSHDQQGANTEAFF
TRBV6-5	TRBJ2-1	CASSYSSTQLGDEQFF
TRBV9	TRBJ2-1	CASSVASGGYNEQFF
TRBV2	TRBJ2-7	CASSVSGTGSEQYF
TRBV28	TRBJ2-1	CASSPAGGGRDEQFF
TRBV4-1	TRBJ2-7	CASSQRDRSSYEQYF
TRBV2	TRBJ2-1	CASRDRPEQFF
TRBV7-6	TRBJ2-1	CASAAYMQGNEQFF
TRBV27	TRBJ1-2	CASSWTIANYGYTF
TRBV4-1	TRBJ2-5	CASSLSPGQKETQYF
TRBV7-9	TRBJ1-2	CASSLAGLGLGNYGYTF
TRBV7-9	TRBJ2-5	CASSRAGFQETQYF
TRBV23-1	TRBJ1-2	CASSQQGRSNYGYTF
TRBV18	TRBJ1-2	CASSPLDRVSGYTF
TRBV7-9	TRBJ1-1	CASSLLGTSNTEAFF
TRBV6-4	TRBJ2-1	CASSDSAGGIYNEQFF
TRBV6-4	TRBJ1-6	CASSDSRSSYNSPLHF
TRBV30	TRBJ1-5	CAWSVPRVGNQPQHF
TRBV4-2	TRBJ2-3	CASSQALAGGPGTDTQYF
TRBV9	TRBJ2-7	CASSVEGHEQYF
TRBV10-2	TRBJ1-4	CASSDMIGLEGKLFF
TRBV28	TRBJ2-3	CASSQGPTALTDTQYF
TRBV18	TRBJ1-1	CASSPGTRGNTEAFF
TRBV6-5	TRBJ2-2	CASSPITGTGELFF
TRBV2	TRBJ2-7	CASTKTVPREQYF
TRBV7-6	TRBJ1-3	CASSSEVAGNTIYF
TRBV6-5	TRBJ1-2	CASSYTAGEYGYTF
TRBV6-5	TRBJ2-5	CATTQGTETQYF
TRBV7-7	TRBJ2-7	CASSSGPNYEQYF
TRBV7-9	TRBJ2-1	CASSLHGGGFGNEQFF
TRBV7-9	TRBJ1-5	CASSPDRGTGNQPQHF
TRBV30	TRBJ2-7	CAWRGVGEQYF
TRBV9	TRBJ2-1	CASSPGRVNEQFF
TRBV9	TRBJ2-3	CASSEGGLGDTQYF
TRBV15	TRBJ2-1	CATSRAAGTGSYNEQFF
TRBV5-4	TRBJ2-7	CASSAIPGRNSYEQYF
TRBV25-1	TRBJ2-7	CASSDTGEQYF
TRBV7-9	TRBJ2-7	CASSPQTSSDHEQYF
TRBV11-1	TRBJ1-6	CASSFGLGGGSPLHF
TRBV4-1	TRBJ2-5	CASSQETGHQETQYF
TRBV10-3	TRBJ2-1	CAISQPGNEQFF
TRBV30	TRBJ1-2	CAWNQPGGLFGYTF
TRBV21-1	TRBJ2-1	CASSNDAFDEQFF
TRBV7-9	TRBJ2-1	CASSVPEENEQFF
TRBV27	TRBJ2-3	CASSPDGTTQYF
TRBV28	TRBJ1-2	CASRTIGGAGYGYTF
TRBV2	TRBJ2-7	CASSIQGPRGEQYF